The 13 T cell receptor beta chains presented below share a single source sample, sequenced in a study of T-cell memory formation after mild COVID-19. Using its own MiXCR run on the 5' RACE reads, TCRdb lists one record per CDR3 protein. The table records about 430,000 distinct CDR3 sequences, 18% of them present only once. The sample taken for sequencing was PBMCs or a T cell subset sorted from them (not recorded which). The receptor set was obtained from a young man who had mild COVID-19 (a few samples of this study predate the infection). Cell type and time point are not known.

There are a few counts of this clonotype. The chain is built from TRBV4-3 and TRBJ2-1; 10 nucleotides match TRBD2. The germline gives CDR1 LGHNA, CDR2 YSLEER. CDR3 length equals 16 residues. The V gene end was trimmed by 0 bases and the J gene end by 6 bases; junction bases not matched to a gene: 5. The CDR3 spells CASSQDRASGGNEQFF. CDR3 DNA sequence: TGCGCCAGCAGCCAAGATAGGGCTAGCGGGGGCAATGAGCAGTTCTTC.

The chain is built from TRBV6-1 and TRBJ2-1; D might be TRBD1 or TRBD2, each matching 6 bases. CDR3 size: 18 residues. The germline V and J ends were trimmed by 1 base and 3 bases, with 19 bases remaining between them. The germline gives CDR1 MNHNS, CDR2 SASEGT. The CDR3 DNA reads TGTGCCAGCAGTGAAGTAGTAGGGGGGCAGGGTTACTACAATGAGCAGTTCTTC. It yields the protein CASSEVVGGQGYYNEQFF.

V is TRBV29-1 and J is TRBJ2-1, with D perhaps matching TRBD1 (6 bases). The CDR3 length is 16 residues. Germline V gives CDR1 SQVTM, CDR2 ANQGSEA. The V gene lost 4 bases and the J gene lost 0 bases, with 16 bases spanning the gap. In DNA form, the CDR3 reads TGCAGCGTTGTCCCCAGGGGAGCCGACTCCTACAATGAGCAGTTCTTC. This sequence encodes CSVVPRGADSYNEQFF.

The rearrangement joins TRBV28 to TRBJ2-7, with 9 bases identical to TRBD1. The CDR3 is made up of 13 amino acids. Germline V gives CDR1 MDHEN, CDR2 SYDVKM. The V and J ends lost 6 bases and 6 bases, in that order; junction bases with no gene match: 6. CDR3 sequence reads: CASRPPDRGEQYV. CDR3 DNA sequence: TGTGCCAGCAGACCCCCGGACAGGGGCGAGCAGTACGTC.

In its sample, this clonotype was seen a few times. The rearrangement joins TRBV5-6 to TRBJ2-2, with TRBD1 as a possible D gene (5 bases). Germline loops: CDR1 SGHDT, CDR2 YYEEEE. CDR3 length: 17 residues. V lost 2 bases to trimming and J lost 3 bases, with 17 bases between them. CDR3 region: CASSLSTQGPDTGELFF. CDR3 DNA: TGTGCCAGCAGCTTATCTACGCAGGGTCCCGACACCGGGGAGCTGTTTTTT.

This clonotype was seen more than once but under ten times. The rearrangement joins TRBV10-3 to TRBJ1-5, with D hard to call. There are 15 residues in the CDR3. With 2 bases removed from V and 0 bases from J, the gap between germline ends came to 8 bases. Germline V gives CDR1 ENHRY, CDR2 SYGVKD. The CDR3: CAISETVNSNQPQHF. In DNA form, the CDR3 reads TGTGCCATCAGTGAGACAGTAAATAGCAATCAGCCCCAGCATTTT.

The CDR3 protein is CASRPGSPPEAFF. The CDR3 region has the DNA TGTGCCAGCAGACCGGGGTCCCCACCAGAAGCTTTCTTT. The rearrangement joins TRBV12-3 or TRBV12-4 to TRBJ1-1; no reliable D call. Trimming took off 6 bases at V and 8 bases at J, with 16 bases between the two ends. There are 13 residues in the CDR3.

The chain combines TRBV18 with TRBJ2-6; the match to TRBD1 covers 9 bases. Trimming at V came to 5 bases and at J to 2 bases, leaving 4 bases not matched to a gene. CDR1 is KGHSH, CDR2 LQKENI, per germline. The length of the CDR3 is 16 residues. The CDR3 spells CASSLQGAAGANVLTF. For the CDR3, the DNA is TGTGCCAGCTCATTACAGGGGGCGGCTGGGGCCAACGTCCTGACTTTC.

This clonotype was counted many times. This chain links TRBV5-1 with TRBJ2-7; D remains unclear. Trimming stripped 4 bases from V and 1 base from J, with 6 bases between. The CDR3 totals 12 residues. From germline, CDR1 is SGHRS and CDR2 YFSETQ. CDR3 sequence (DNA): TGCGCCAGCAGCGGACGGTCCTACGAGCAGTACTTC. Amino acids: CASSGRSYEQYF.

Here the CDR3 reads CASSESGGGEQYF. The CDR3 coding sequence is TGCGCCAGCAGTGAGTCTGGGGGCGGCGAGCAGTACTTC. This chain connects TRBV10-1 to TRBJ2-7; a possible D gene is TRBD1 (6 bases). The CDR3 consists of 13 residues. Germline V gene lookup returns CDR1 WNHNN and CDR2 SYGVQD (reference sequence). V shed 0 bases and J shed 6 bases, with 9 bases lying between them.

The CDR3: CASSEMTLTEAFF. CDR3 in DNA: TGTGCCAGCAGTGAAATGACGTTGACTGAAGCTTTCTTT. The rearrangement links TRBV28 to TRBJ1-1; D remains unclear. V lost 5 bases and J lost 5, with 12 bases in between. The CDR3 runs to 13 residues. CDR1 MDHEN and CDR2 SYDVKM come from the germline V gene.

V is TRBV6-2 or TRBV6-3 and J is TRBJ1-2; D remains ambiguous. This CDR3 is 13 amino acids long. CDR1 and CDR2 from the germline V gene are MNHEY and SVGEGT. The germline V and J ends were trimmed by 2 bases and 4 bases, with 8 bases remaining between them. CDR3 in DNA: TGTGCCAGCAGTTACGAGCGTACCTATGGCTACACCTTC. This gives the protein CASSYERTYGYTF.

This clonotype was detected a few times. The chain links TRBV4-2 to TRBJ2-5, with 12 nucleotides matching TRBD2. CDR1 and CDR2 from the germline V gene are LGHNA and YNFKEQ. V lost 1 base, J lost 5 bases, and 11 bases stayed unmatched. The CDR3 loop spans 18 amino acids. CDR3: CASSQGAASGGAVETQYF. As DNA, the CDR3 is TGTGCCAGCAGCCAAGGAGCTGCTAGCGGGGGGGCTGTGGAGACCCAGTACTTC.